Listed here are 12 T cell receptor beta chains from one sample, sequenced in a study of tumor-infiltrating lymphocytes in primary liver carcinoma. Total RNA amounting to around 540 ng was the source from which TCR beta cDNA was made with a constant-region primer. Modified slightly, ARM-PCR produced TCR beta libraries over three nested multiplex PCR rounds. Two initial PCR rounds of ten to eleven cycles each paired TRBV1-TRBV30 forward primers with a C-beta reverse primer. From the multiplex PCR reads, TCRdb called clonotypes with MiXCR, one entry per CDR3 protein. The sample yields 250,000 to 350,000 distinct CDR3 sequences, around three fifths seen once. Germline DNA was also extracted, and blood RNA was taken from unsorted whole blood. Sequenced sample: peripheral blood. The receptors derive from a woman younger than 45 with primary liver carcinoma and hepatitis B virus infection.

V usage is TRBV6-6 and J usage is TRBJ2-7, with 8 bases matching TRBD2. Germline CDR1 MNHNY, CDR2 SVGAGI (reference sequence). The V gene end was trimmed by 0 bases and the J gene end by 5 bases; junction bases not matched to a gene: 9. This CDR3 comprises 16 residues. CDR3 in DNA: TGTGCCAGCAGTTACTCTCCCTCCGGGAGGGCCGACGAGCAGTACTTC. It codes for CASSYSPSGRADEQYF.

About this clonotype: The junction departs from the called germline gene at one end, perhaps through a read error. V is TRBV6-2 or TRBV6-3 and J is TRBJ2-5; D unclear. Germline V gene sequence: CDR1 MNHEY, CDR2 SVGEGT. This CDR3 region has 15 residues. The CDR3 nucleotides read TGTGCCGGCAGCCTCACCGGGCTAACCCAAGAGACCCAGTACTTC. Its protein is CAGSLTGLTQETQYF.

The V call is TRBV19, the J call TRBJ1-5; TRBD1 matches 9 bases. Trimming at V came to 5 bases and at J to 4 bases, leaving 12 bases not matched to a gene. The CDR3 totals 17 residues. CDR1 is LNHDA and CDR2 is SQIVND in the germline V gene (reference sequence). CDR3 sequence: CASSPRTGANGNQPQHF. Written as DNA, the CDR3 is TGTGCCAGTAGTCCACGGACAGGGGCTAATGGGAATCAGCCCCAGCATTTT.

Worth noting for this clonotype: The conserved phenylalanine or tryptophan is not found at the CDR3 terminus, so this likely reflects a read error. V and J are TRBV4-1 and TRBJ2-1; 8 bases are shared with TRBD2. The CDR3 has 16 amino acids. CDR1 is MGHRA and CDR2 is YSYEKL in the germline V gene. The DNA of the CDR3 is TGCACCAGCAGCCAAGGGCCGGCTAGCGGGTACAATGAGCAGTTCCTC. Its translation is CTSSQGPASGYNEQFL.

This clonotype is deemed medium-sized. This chain uses TRBV11-2 with TRBJ1-6; no reliable D call. The germline CDR1 and CDR2 sequences are SGHAT and FQNNGV. This CDR3 is 15 amino acids long. Trimming pared 0 bases from V and 6 bases from J, leaving 9 bases between. The DNA of the CDR3 is TGTGCCAGCAGCTTAGAGTCAGGCGGTAATTCACCCCTCCACTTT. It codes for CASSLESGGNSPLHF.

Notes on this clonotype: Sequence at one end of the junction differs from germline and may be a read error. The V gene is TRBV6-2 or TRBV6-3, the J gene TRBJ1-5; no clear D gene. This CDR3 comprises 15 residues. Germline CDR1 reads MNHEY; CDR2 reads SVGEGT. CDR3 bases: TGTGCCAGCAGTTATTACAGCCGAAACAATCGGCCCCAGCATTTT. As protein: CASSYYSRNNRPQHF.

Concerning this clonotype: Possible read error: a much larger clone is one base away. This chain uses TRBV6-6 with TRBJ2-3; TRBD2 aligns across 10 bases. The CDR3 spans 17 residues. Germline V gene sequence: CDR1 MNHNY, CDR2 SVGAGI (reference sequence). This chain's CDR3 is CASSHGTSVRSTVTQYF. Written as DNA, the CDR3 is TGTGCCAGCAGTCACGGGACTAGCGTTCGCAGCACAGTTACGCAGTATTTT.

The rearrangement uses TRBV30 and TRBJ1-2; TRBD1 might be the D (5 bases). V lost 0 bases and J lost 8, with 16 bases in between. Germline V gene sequence: CDR1 GTSNPN, CDR2 SVGIG (reference sequence). The CDR3 loop spans 14 amino acids. The CDR3 here is CAWSVHGGGGGYTF. Written as DNA, the CDR3 is TGTGCCTGGAGTGTGCATGGGGGAGGTGGGGGCTACACCTTC.

As regards this clonotype: One end of the junction fails to match germline, which may point to a read error. V is TRBV11-1 and J is TRBJ1-1, with 7 bases aligning to TRBD1. The CDR3 has 13 residues. The V gene's germline CDR1 is SGHAT and CDR2 FQDESV (reference sequence). The CDR3 nucleotides read TGCGCCAGCAGTTACAGGTACAGGGGCGAAGCTTTCTTT. Protein sequence: CASSYRYRGEAFF.

V and J are TRBV2 and TRBJ2-2; D uncertain. CDR3 length: 12 residues. V lost 6 bases and J lost 7, with 9 bases in between. CDR1 is SNHLY, CDR2 FYNNEI, per germline. As DNA, the CDR3 is TGTGCCAGCAGAGAGACAAGCGGGGAGCTGTTTTTT. Translation: CASRETSGELFF. The full variable domain, in which reference TRBV2 and TRBJ2-2 provide the parts outside the CDR3, is EPEVTQTPSHQVTQMGQEVILRCVPISNHLYFYWYRQILGQKVEFLVSFYNNEISEKSEIFDDQFSVERPDGSNFTLKIRSTKLEDSAMYFCASRETSGELFFGEGSRLTVL.

This clonotype appeared a few times. V usage is TRBV30 and J usage is TRBJ2-7, with TRBD2 matching 10 bases. The CDR3 runs 14 residues. V trimming: 3 bases; J trimming: 7 bases; junction bases outside the gene matches: 9. CDR1 and CDR2 (germline): GTSNPN, SVGIG (reference sequence). The CDR3 DNA reads TGTGCCTGGAGCTCTAGCGGAGCGGGGGGGGAGCAGTACTTC. Encoded protein: CAWSSSGAGGEQYF.

This clonotype was recorded once. This could be a read error, since a much larger clone is one nucleotide away. The rearrangement joins TRBV12-3 or TRBV12-4 to TRBJ2-2, with D perhaps being TRBD1 or TRBD2 (6 bases each). This CDR3 has 16 amino acids. The CDR3 loop is CASSFQGSLPPGGLFF. For the CDR3, the DNA is TGTGCCAGCAGTTTCCAGGGGAGCCTTCCACCCGGGGGGCTGTTTTTT.